The 20 T cell receptor beta chains below were found in one sample sequenced in a study of PD-L1 blockade in urothelial cancer. Indicated time point: peripheral blood 6 weeks after treatment start. Here immunoSEQ multiplex PCR was the method, and the copy in TCRdb shows in-frame clones only, minus some. The table has about 120,000 clones, 80% to 90% seen once; the top ten hold around 1.7%. Sequenced material: PBMCs, taken around atezolizumab (anti-PD-L1) treatment. These TCRs come from a man in his sixties with urothelial cancer.

This chain uses TRBV5-8 with TRBJ2-7; tentative D call: TRBD1 (5 bases). Germline values: CDR1 SGHTS, CDR2 YDEGEE. The CDR3 is made up of 14 amino acids. The V end was cut by 4 bases, the J end by 3 bases, with 14 bases between. The CDR3: CASSRQGADYEQYF. The CDR3 coding sequence is TGTGCCAGCAGCCGACAAGGGGCAGACTACGAGCAGTACTTC.

This clone was seen a single time. The rearrangement uses TRBV5-1 and TRBJ2-7, with no clear D. Per germline, CDR1 SGHRS and CDR2 YFSETQ. V was clipped by 0 bases and J by 4 bases, with 8 bases between them. This CDR3 comprises 13 residues. Here the CDR3 reads CASSLAETYEQYF. CDR3 in DNA: TGCGCCAGCAGCTTGGCAGAGACATACGAGCAGTACTTC.

The chain links TRBV6-1 to TRBJ2-4; tentatively, D is TRBD2 (6 bases). There are 14 residues in the CDR3. Looked up from germline, CDR1 is MNHNS and CDR2 is SASEGT. The ends were cut back, 11 bases at V and 0 bases at J, with 14 bases in the middle. The CDR3 loop reads CAPTGTLAKNIQYF. CDR3 nucleotides: TGTGCCCCCACCGGGACTTTAGCCAAAAACATTCAGTACTTC.

The chain carries TRBV11-1 and TRBJ2-7; D not resolved. Looked up from germline, CDR1 is SGHAT and CDR2 is FQDESV (reference sequence). The CDR3 has 15 amino acids. The V end lost 4 bases, the J end lost 0 bases, and 13 bases lay between the germline ends. The CDR3 region is CASSSPGSNSYEQYF. The CDR3 bases are TGTGCCAGCAGCTCCCCAGGTAGTAACTCCTACGAGCAGTACTTC.

This rearrangement joins TRBV27 to TRBJ2-3; 8 bases match TRBD1. The CDR3 sequence is 14 residues long. Trimming removed 8 bases from V and 2 bases from J; junction bases left unmatched: 6. CDR1 is MNHEY, CDR2 SMNVEV, per germline (reference sequence). In nucleotides, the CDR3 is TGTGCCAGCTCGCCGGACAGGGCCACAGATACGCAGTATTTT. This translates into CASSPDRATDTQYF.

The CDR3 reads CASIFRGSSYNEQFF. For the CDR3, the DNA is TGTGCCAGCATCTTTAGGGGTAGCTCCTACAATGAGCAGTTCTTC. The chain joins TRBV21-1 to TRBJ2-1; no DNA check was done on the table's D call, TRBD1. TRBV21-1 is listed as a pseudogene. The CDR3 is 15 residues long.

The gene calls are TRBV18 and TRBJ2-7; 9 nucleotides line up with TRBD1. In germline, CDR1 is KGHSH, CDR2 LQKENI. This CDR3 contains 14 residues. V trimming: 6 bases; J trimming: 5 bases; junction bases outside the gene matches: 8. CDR3: CASSQGQGVHEQYF. For the CDR3, the DNA is TGTGCCAGCTCGCAGGGACAGGGCGTCCACGAGCAGTACTTC.

The genes are TRBV19 and TRBJ1-5; D might be TRBD1 (6 bases). The CDR3 has 16 residues. Germline V gene lookup returns CDR1 LNHDA and CDR2 SQIVND (reference sequence). V lost 7 bases and J 0 bases, leaving 16 bases between the germline ends. CDR3 nucleotides: TGTGCCAGTACCCGGAGGGAGGGGGTTAGCAATCAGCCCCAGCATTTT. Translating gives CASTRREGVSNQPQHF.

The V and J genes are TRBV5-1 and TRBJ2-2, with D perhaps matching TRBD2 (5 bases). The CDR3 runs to 16 residues. V was clipped by 2 bases and J by 0 bases, with 11 bases between them. Looked up from germline, CDR1 is SGHRS and CDR2 is YFSETQ. In DNA, the CDR3 is TGCGCCAGCAGCTTTCACGGGGAGCCGAACACCGGGGAGCTGTTTTTT. It yields the protein CASSFHGEPNTGELFF.

V gene TRBV18 combines with J gene TRBJ1-1; 9 bases are a match to TRBD1. V was pared by 2 bases and J by 6 bases, with 4 bases of the junction left unmatched. The CDR3 is made up of 14 amino acids. Per the germline V gene, CDR1 is KGHSH and CDR2 is LQKENI. As DNA, the CDR3 is TGTGCCAGCTCACCAGGACAGGGGTTCGCTGAAGCTTTCTTT. It translates to CASSPGQGFAEAFF.

There are a few counts of this clone. The chain carries TRBV29-1 and TRBJ1-2; possible D gene TRBD1, 5 bases. The V gene's germline CDR1 is SQVTM and CDR2 ANQGSEA. V was cut by 4 bases and J by 4 bases, with 10 bases left in between. CDR3 length equals 12 residues. The chain's CDR3 is CSVGGGGYGYTF. The CDR3 coding sequence is TGCAGCGTTGGGGGCGGGGGCTATGGCTACACCTTC.

This sequence joins TRBV7-9 and TRBJ2-3, with 10 positions matching TRBD1. Unmatched junction bases numbered 4, after V lost 5 bases and J lost 2 bases. The CDR3 is made up of 15 amino acids. CDR1 is SEHNR, CDR2 FQNEAQ, per germline (reference sequence). The CDR3 coding sequence is TGTGCCAGCAGCATGGGACAGGGGAACACAGATACGCAGTATTTT. Translating gives CASSMGQGNTDTQYF. The full variable domain, with the rest looked up from reference TRBV7-9 and TRBJ2-3, is DTGVSQNPRHKITKRGQNVTFRCDPISEHNRLYWYRQTLGQGPEFLTYFQNEAQLEKSRLLSDRFSAERPKGSFSTLEIQRTEQGDSAMYLCASSMGQGNTDTQYFGPGTRLTVL.

The chain carries TRBV6-6 and TRBJ1-2; 8 positions match TRBD1. The CDR3 has 14 amino acids. V dropped 5 bases and J dropped 8; count of bases not matched to a gene: 10. Germline assignment: CDR1 MNHNY and CDR2 SVGAGI (reference sequence). For the CDR3, the DNA is TGTGCCAGCAGTCGGGACCAGGGGGCATGGGGCTACACCTTC. This sequence encodes CASSRDQGAWGYTF.

The J gene is TRBJ2-1, the V gene TRBV2; tentatively, D is TRBD1 (5 bases). CDR1 is SNHLY, CDR2 FYNNEI, per germline. CDR3 length: 14 residues. Trimming pared 6 bases from V and 5 bases from J, leaving 14 bases between. CDR3 sequence (DNA): TGTGCCAGCAGCCTAGGGGTAATTAACAATGAGCAGTTCTTC. Translated, it gives CASSLGVINNEQFF.

This sequence joins TRBV9 and TRBJ2-7; 8 nucleotides align to TRBD1. Germline V CDR1 and CDR2: SGDLS, YYNGEE. After removal of 3 bases from V and 6 bases from J, the junction contained 5 bases not matched to a gene. CDR3 length equals 13 residues. CDR3 sequence (DNA): TGTGCCAGCAGCGGGCTAGACAGGGGCGAGCAGTACTTC. This codes for CASSGLDRGEQYF.

The chain recombines TRBV7-9 with TRBJ2-7; 7 bases map to TRBD2. Germline-derived CDR1 and CDR2 are SEHNR and FQNEAQ (reference sequence). V trimming: 5 bases; J trimming: 6 bases; junction bases outside the gene matches: 25. The CDR3 totals 19 residues. As DNA, the CDR3 is TGTGCCAGCAGCCCAATCCGGTCGAGCGGGGCGCCCTATACCTTCGAGCAGTACTTC. Protein sequence: CASSPIRSSGAPYTFEQYF.

The V and J genes are TRBV15 and TRBJ1-2; 7 bases map to TRBD1. V shed 4 bases and J 0 bases; nucleotides not matched to a gene: 5. The CDR3 contains 15 residues. Germline CDR1 reads LNHNV; CDR2 reads YYDKDF (reference sequence). This CDR3 reads CATSTPGQPNYGYTF. CDR3 sequence (DNA): TGTGCCACCAGCACCCCGGGACAGCCTAACTATGGCTACACCTTC.

This chain links TRBV29-1 with TRBJ2-2, with a tentative D call TRBD1 (8 bases). Germline assignment: CDR1 SQVTM and CDR2 ANQGSEA. CDR3 length: 13 amino acids. The V end lost 6 bases, the J end lost 6 bases, and 14 bases lay between the germline ends. CDR3 nucleotides: TGCAGCGTCGACAGGGGAGGGGCCGGGGAGCTGTTTTTT. Translation: CSVDRGGAGELFF.

The chain uses TRBV28 and TRBJ1-4; 7 nucleotides line up with TRBD1. Germline lookup yields CDR1 MDHEN and CDR2 SYDVKM. The CDR3 loop spans 15 amino acids. Trimming at V came to 7 bases and at J to 5 bases, leaving 10 bases not matched to a gene. This chain's CDR3 is CASTTGAGGNEKLFF. DNA of the CDR3: TGTGCCAGCACCACAGGGGCGGGGGGCAATGAAAAACTGTTTTTT.

The V and J genes are TRBV14 and TRBJ2-7; 8 bases map to TRBD1. CDR3 length: 15 amino acids. The V gene's germline CDR1 is SGHDN and CDR2 FVKESK. Losses at the gene ends were 1 base for V and 5 bases for J; bases not matched to a gene: 7. CDR3 sequence reads: CASSQVAGGVHEQYF. DNA of the CDR3: TGTGCCAGCAGCCAAGTGGCAGGGGGCGTCCACGAGCAGTACTTC.